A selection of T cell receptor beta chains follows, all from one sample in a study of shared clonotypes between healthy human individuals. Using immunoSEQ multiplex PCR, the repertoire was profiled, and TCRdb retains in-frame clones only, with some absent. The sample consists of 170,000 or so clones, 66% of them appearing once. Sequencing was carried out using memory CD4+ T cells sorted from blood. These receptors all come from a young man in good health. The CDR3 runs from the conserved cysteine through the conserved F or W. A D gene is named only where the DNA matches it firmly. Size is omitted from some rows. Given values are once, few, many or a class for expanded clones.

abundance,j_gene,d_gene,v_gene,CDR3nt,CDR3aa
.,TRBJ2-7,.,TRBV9,TGTGCCAGCAGCGTAGGAATGGGCAGATTAAAACCCTACGAGCAGTACTTC,CASSVGMGRLKPYEQYF
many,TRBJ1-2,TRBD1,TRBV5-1,TGCGCCAGCAGCTTGGCGGGACAGGGCTCGAGTGGCTACACCTTC,CASSLAGQGSSGYTF
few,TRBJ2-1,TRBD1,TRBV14,TGTGCCAGCAGCGCCGTGGGACAGTACAATGAGCAGTTCTTC,CASSAVGQYNEQFF
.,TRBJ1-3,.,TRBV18,TGTGCCAGCTCACCGAACCAAGGAAACACCATATATTTT,CASSPNQGNTIYF
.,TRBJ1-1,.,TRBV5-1,TGCGCCAGCAGCTGGGAGACAGAAGCTTTCTTT,CASSWETEAFF
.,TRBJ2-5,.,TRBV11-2,TGTGCCAGCAGCTTAACCGCTCCTGTACAAGAGACCCAGTACTTC,CASSLTAPVQETQYF
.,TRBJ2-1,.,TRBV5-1,TGCGCCAGCAGCCCTAGTGGTAGACACAATGAGCAGTTCTTC,CASSPSGRHNEQFF
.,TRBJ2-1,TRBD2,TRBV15,TGTGCCACCAGCAGGGGACTAGAATCCCATGAGCAGTTCTTC,CATSRGLESHEQFF
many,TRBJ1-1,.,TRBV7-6,TGTGCCAGCTCCGCCGACCTGAACACTGAAGCTTTCTTT,CASSADLNTEAFF
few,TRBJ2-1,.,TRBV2,TGTGCCAGCAGGTTCAACAATGAGCAGTTCTTC,CASRFNNEQFF
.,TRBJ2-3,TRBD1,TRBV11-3,TGTGCCAGCAGCTTAGATCCGGGACAGGGAAACACAGATACGCAGTATTTT,CASSLDPGQGNTDTQYF
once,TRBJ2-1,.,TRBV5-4,TGTGCCAGCAGCTCCCGCTCCCGGGATGAGCAGTTCTTC,CASSSRSRDEQFF
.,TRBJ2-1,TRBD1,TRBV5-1,TGCGCCAGCTCCCCAGGGGGCCCCACACTGTACAATGAGCAGTTCTTC,CASSPGGPTLYNEQFF
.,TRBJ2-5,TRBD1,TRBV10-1,TGCGCCAGTTCGGGACAGGCCCAAGAGACCCAGTACTTC,CASSGQAQETQYF
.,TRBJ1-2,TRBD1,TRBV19,TGTGCCAGTAGTATTCCGGGACAGGGGGCGCGAAGCTATGGCTACACCTTC,CASSIPGQGARSYGYTF
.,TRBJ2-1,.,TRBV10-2,TGCGCCAGCAGTGAAGGGCTAGTCGACAATGAGCAGTTCTTC,CASSEGLVDNEQFF
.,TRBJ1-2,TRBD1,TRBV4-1,TGCGCCAGCAGCCAAGCGGGACAGGGGGCGGTTAACTATGGCTACACCTTC,CASSQAGQGAVNYGYTF
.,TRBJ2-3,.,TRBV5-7,TGTGCCAGCAGCCTAAGTTCGTATAGCACAGATACGCAGTATTTT,CASSLSSYSTDTQYF
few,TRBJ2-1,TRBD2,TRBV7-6,TGTGCCAGCAGCTTTCTTTCTAGCGGGAGTATAAATGAGCAGTTCTTC,CASSFLSSGSINEQFF
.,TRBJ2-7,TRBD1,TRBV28,TGTGCCAGCAGTTTACTTGGGACAGGGGACTACGAGCAGTACTTC,CASSLLGTGDYEQYF
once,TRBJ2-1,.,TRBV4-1,TGCGCCAGCAGCCAAGTGACTGCAACCTACAATGAGCAGTTCTTC,CASSQVTATYNEQFF
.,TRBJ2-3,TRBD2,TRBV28,TGTGCCAGCAGTAGGCGGGAGTATGGCACAGATACGCAGTATTTT,CASSRREYGTDTQYF
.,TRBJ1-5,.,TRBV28,TGTGCCAGCAGTTTAGGGGGTGAAGGCGAGCCCCAGCATTTT,CASSLGGEGEPQHF
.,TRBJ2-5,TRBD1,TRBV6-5,TGTGCCAGCAGCGACAGGGGGTCATCCCAAGAGACCCAGTACTTC,CASSDRGSSQETQYF
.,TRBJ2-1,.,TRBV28,TGTGCCAGCAGTGTGGTCGGGGGCAATGAGCAGTTCTTC,CASSVVGGNEQFF
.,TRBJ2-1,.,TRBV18,TGTGCCAGCTCCCCACCTTACAATGAGCAGTTCTTC,CASSPPYNEQFF
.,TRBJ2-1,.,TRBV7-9,TGTGCCAGCAGTCGTGTCGGGGGTAGTGAGCAGTTCTTC,CASSRVGGSEQFF
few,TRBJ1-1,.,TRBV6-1,TGTGCCAGCAGCGCCTTGAGGCTGAACACTGAAGCTTTCTTT,CASSALRLNTEAFF
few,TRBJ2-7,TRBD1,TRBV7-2,TGTGCCAGCAGCGCCTACGGGACAGGGTCCTACGAGCAGTACTTC,CASSAYGTGSYEQYF
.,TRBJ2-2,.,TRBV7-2,TGTGCCAGCAGCTCACTAGCCAACACCGGGGAGCTGTTTTTT,CASSSLANTGELFF
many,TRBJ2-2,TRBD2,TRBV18,TGTGCCAGCTCACCCCCCGGACTAGCGGTTAACACCGGGGAGCTGTTTTTT,CASSPPGLAVNTGELFF
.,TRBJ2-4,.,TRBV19,TGTGCCAGTAGTATAGTTTGGGTCCCAGCCAAAAACATTCAGTACTTC,CASSIVWVPAKNIQYF
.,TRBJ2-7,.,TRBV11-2,TGTGCCAGCAGCTCCGGACGGGTAGCCTACGAGCAGTACTTC,CASSSGRVAYEQYF
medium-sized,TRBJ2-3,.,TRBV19,TGTGCCAGTAGGCAAAGCGGGGATACGCAGTATTTT,CASRQSGDTQYF
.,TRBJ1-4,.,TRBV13,TGTGCCAGCAGCTTACAACCGGGACTGAACTTTGAAAAACTGTTTTTT,CASSLQPGLNFEKLFF
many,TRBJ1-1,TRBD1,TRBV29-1,TGCAGCGCAAACACCATCGGGACAGGGTTTGGGAGCACTGAAGCTTTCTTT,CSANTIGTGFGSTEAFF
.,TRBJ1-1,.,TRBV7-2,TGTGCCAGCAGCTTGATCCATGAGAATGAAGCTTTCTTT,CASSLIHENEAFF
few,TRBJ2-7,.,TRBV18,TGTGCCAGCTCACCAGCCAGGAGGGCCGTCTACGAGCAGTACTTC,CASSPARRAVYEQYF
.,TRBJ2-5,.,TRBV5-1,TGCGCCAGCAGCCCCGAGGGGGGAGGGGACCAGTACTTC,CASSPEGGGDQYF
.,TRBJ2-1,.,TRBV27,TGTGCCAGCAGTTTATCTCCCCTCGGAGGCAGCGGAACTTCTACCTTGAAGCAGTTCTTC,CASSLSPLGGSGTSTLKQFF
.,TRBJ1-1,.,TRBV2,TGTGCCAGCACGGGTACTGGGACATACGGCACTGAAGCTTTCTTT,CASTGTGTYGTEAFF
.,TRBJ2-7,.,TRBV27,TGTGCCAGCAGGGGCCGGGACGGGCCCTCCTACGAGCAGTACTTC,CASRGRDGPSYEQYF
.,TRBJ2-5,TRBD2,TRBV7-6,TGTGCCAGCAGCCTGGAGACTAGCGGGAGTGAGACCCAGTACTTC,CASSLETSGSETQYF
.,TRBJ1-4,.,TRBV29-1,TGCAGCGTGGGAGGGATGACAACCTCTAATGAAAAACTGTTTTTT,CSVGGMTTSNEKLFF
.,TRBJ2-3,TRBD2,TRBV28,TGTGCCAGCAGTTTCCCCGGACTAGCGGGATCAGATACGCAGTATTTT,CASSFPGLAGSDTQYF
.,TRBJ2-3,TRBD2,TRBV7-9,TGTGCCAGCAGGGCGAGCGGGAGGGCCGTCACAGATACGCAGTATTTT,CASRASGRAVTDTQYF
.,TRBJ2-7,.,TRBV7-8,TGTGCCAGCAGCCCTGAATCCTACGAGCAGTACTTC,CASSPESYEQYF
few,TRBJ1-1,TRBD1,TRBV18,TGTGCCAGCTCACCACCAGGGGGCGGAATCATGAACACTGAAGCTTTCTTT,CASSPPGGGIMNTEAFF
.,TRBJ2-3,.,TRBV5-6,TGTGCCAGCAGCTTGATAGTATGGGCCTCTAGCACAGATACGCAGTATTTT,CASSLIVWASSTDTQYF
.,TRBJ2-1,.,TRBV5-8,TGTGCCAGCAGCTTGACAGGCCAAAGGTACAATGAGCAGTTCTTC,CASSLTGQRYNEQFF
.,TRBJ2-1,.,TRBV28,TGTGCCAGCAGACGATCATACCCTTACAATGAGCAGTTCTTC,CASRRSYPYNEQFF
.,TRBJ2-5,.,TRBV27,TGTGCCAGCGCGTCGCTAGGGACCCAGTACTTC,CASASLGTQYF
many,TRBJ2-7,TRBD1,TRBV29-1,TGCAGCGCCGAAGGCGGGACAGGGTACAACGAGCAGTACTTC,CSAEGGTGYNEQYF
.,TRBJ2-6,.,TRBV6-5,TGTGCCAGCCAACCGACCGAAGCTGGGGCCAACGTCCTGACTTTC,CASQPTEAGANVLTF
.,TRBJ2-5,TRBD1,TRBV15,TGTGCCACCAGGATGACAGGGCTAGAGACCCAGTACTTC,CATRMTGLETQYF
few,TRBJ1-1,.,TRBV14,TGTGCCAGCAGCCAAGGTTGGGGGACACTTGCCATGAACACTGAAGCTTTCTTT,CASSQGWGTLAMNTEAFF
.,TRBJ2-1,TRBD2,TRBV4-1,TGCGCCAGCAGGCGGGAGGGATCCTACAATGAGCAGTTCTTC,CASRREGSYNEQFF
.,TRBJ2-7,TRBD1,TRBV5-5,TGTGCCAGCAGCTCCGGGACAGGAAACTCCTACGAGCAGTACTTC,CASSSGTGNSYEQYF
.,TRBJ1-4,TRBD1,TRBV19,TGTGCCAGTAGTATTCCGGCTACAGGGGGCCTTCAGAAACTGTTTTTT,CASSIPATGGLQKLFF
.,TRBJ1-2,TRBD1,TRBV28,TGTGCCAGCAGAGTGCAGGGGGCGAACTATGGCTACACCTTC,CASRVQGANYGYTF